This TCR beta chain was found in a study of T cells in Graves' hyperthyroidism and ophthalmopathy. From RNA transcripts, TCR beta CDR3 regions were amplified. An initial round of RT-PCR targeting the TCR CDR3 relied on the HTBI primer set. TCRdb re-derived calls from the multiplex PCR reads in MiXCR, one entry per CDR3 protein. This table has 500,000 to 800,000 distinct CDR3 sequences, just under 45% appearing once. Points from the study as a whole: Blood also carried most thyroid clonotypes expanded above 0.001.

For this clonotype: No antigen is known for it.

Deletions cut 5 bases from V and 1 base from J, with 17 bases between. The CDR3 extends over 16 amino acids. In germline, CDR1 is PRHDT, CDR2 FYEKMQ (reference sequence). V gene TRBV13 combines with J gene TRBJ2-5; D is perhaps TRBD1 (6 bases). This TCR came from an adult man with Graves' disease, either hyperthyroidism or ophthalmopathy (not recorded which). Sequencing input: peripheral blood or thyroid tissue (not recorded which). For the CDR3, the DNA is TGTGCCAGCAGCCAAGAGACCAGGGGACCCCAAGAGACCCAGTACTTC. Protein sequence: CASSQETRGPQETQYF.